Listed here are 30 T cell receptor beta chains from one sample, sequenced in a study of response to subunit inactivated influenza vaccine. TCRdb analysed the RT-PCR reads with MiXCR anew, one entry per CDR3 protein. The data show under 800,000 distinct CDR3 sequences, approximately 13% seen once. The starting material was PBMCs from blood, obtained roughly 15 days before vaccination. These receptor sequences come from a middle-aged man who received an inactivated influenza vaccine.

This clonotype was seen more than once but under ten times. This chain links TRBV20-1 with TRBJ2-5, with 11 bases identical to TRBD2. The germline gives CDR1 DFQATT, CDR2 SNEGSKA (reference sequence). The V segment lost 6 bases and the J segment 4 bases; nucleotides outside the gene matches: 7. The CDR3 loop spans 14 amino acids. In nucleotides, the CDR3 is TGCAGTGCAAAACTAGCGGGAGTAGCAGAGACCCAGTACTTC. Translating gives CSAKLAGVAETQYF.

This chain joins TRBV29-1 and TRBJ2-7; D possibly uses TRBD1 or TRBD2 (7 bases each). Trimming took off 7 bases at V and 4 bases at J, with 17 bases between the two ends. The length of the CDR3 is 13 residues. Germline values: CDR1 SQVTM, CDR2 ANQGSEA. Here the CDR3 DNA reads TGCAGCGCCTCAGGGGGGAGGGATTACGAGCAGTACTTC. Translated: CSASGGRDYEQYF.

This clonotype came up a few times. The chain carries TRBV5-1 and TRBJ2-2; D is unresolved. V shed 1 base and J shed 6 bases, with 7 bases lying between them. Germline values: CDR1 SGHRS, CDR2 YFSETQ. The CDR3 loop spans 13 amino acids. CDR3 region: CASSLYQSGELFF. CDR3 bases: TGCGCCAGCAGCTTGTACCAATCCGGGGAGCTGTTTTTT.

The sample holds a few counts of this clonotype. The V and J genes are TRBV2 and TRBJ1-6; D is unclear. Germline V gene data show CDR1 as SNHLY and CDR2 as FYNNEI. The CDR3 spans 13 residues. V gave up 8 bases and J gave up 7 bases, with 12 bases separating them. The CDR3 sequence is CASFLERNSPLHF. The DNA for the CDR3 is TGTGCCAGCTTTTTGGAGAGGAATTCACCCCTCCACTTT.

This clonotype was observed a handful of times. This chain connects TRBV24-1 to TRBJ2-1; TRBD2 agrees at 16 bases. The CDR3 runs 18 residues. CDR1 and CDR2 (germline): KGHDR, SFDVKD. Unmatched junction bases numbered 13, after V lost 9 bases and J lost 6 bases. The CDR3 coding sequence is TGTGCCACCCCACCCGGGACTAGCGGGGGGGGGGGCGGCAATGAGCAGTTCTTC. Amino acid sequence: CATPPGTSGGGGGNEQFF.

The chain combines TRBV9 with TRBJ2-2; 7 bases line up with TRBD1. The CDR3 runs to 14 residues. The V segment lost 3 bases and the J segment 5 bases; nucleotides outside the gene matches: 4. CDR1 is SGDLS and CDR2 is YYNGEE in the germline V gene. CDR3 sequence (DNA): TGTGCCAGCAGCGGGGGACAGATTACCGGGGAGCTGTTTTTT. Translated, it gives CASSGGQITGELFF.

The gene calls are TRBV12-3 or TRBV12-4 and TRBJ2-1; no firm D call. The CDR3 runs 12 residues. The V end lost 6 bases, the J end lost 8 bases, and 11 bases lay between the germline ends. The chain's CDR3 is CASRIKVHEQFF. The CDR3 DNA follows: TGTGCCAGCAGGATCAAGGTTCATGAGCAGTTCTTC.

This clonotype was observed a handful of times. The CDR3 sequence is CASSQFNADTDTQYF. As DNA, the CDR3 is TGCGCCAGCAGCCAATTTAACGCGGATACAGATACGCAGTATTTT. The chain combines TRBV4-3 with TRBJ2-3; D unclear. This CDR3 has 15 amino acids. Germline V gene lookup returns CDR1 LGHNA and CDR2 YSLEER. V was pared by 2 bases and J by 3 bases, with 12 bases between.

The V and J genes are TRBV15 and TRBJ2-1; TRBD2 matches at 13 bases. Trimming removed 2 bases from V and 7 bases from J; junction bases left unmatched: 2. Germline CDR1 and CDR2: LNHNV and YYDKDF (reference sequence). The CDR3 is 15 residues long. CDR3 region: CATSRTSGGANEQFF. In DNA form, the CDR3 reads TGTGCCACCAGCAGAACTAGCGGGGGGGCAAATGAGCAGTTCTTC.

This clonotype was counted only a few times. The chain links TRBV25-1 to TRBJ1-4; perhaps TRBD1 as D (6 bases). The CDR3 runs 15 residues. In germline, CDR1 is MGHDK, CDR2 SYGVNS. Trimming pared 1 base from V and 3 bases from J, leaving 9 bases between. The CDR3 coding sequence is TGTGCCAGCAGTGAATGGACAGTTTCTAATGAAAAACTGTTTTTT. Translating it yields CASSEWTVSNEKLFF.

This clonotype was found a few times. This sequence joins TRBV7-2 and TRBJ1-2; D possibly corresponds to TRBD1 (5 bases). Trimming shortened V by 5 bases and J by 0 bases, and 13 bases separated the two germline ends. The CDR3 consists of 15 residues. Germline V gene lookup returns CDR1 SGHTA and CDR2 FQGNSA. CDR3 coding DNA: TGTGCCAGCAGCCCGGACAAGGGAGCTAACTATGGCTACACCTTC. Translation gives CASSPDKGANYGYTF.

This clonotype has more than one count but fewer than ten. The chain uses TRBV20-1 and TRBJ1-5, with D uncertain. CDR1 is DFQATT, CDR2 SNEGSKA, per germline (reference sequence). This CDR3 comprises 14 residues. V was clipped by 6 bases and J by 0 bases, with 12 bases between them. CDR3 in amino acids: CSAARSDSNQPQHF. The CDR3 region has the DNA TGCAGTGCCGCCCGGAGTGATAGCAATCAGCCCCAGCATTTT.

The chain recombines TRBV11-1 with TRBJ1-2; tentatively, D is TRBD1 (5 bases). This CDR3 has 15 amino acids. Trimming shortened V by 5 bases and J by 4 bases, and 17 bases separated the two germline ends. Germline V gene lookup returns CDR1 SGHAT and CDR2 FQDESV (reference sequence). CDR3 residues: CASSLEAEGSYGYTF. Here the CDR3 DNA reads TGTGCCAGCAGCCTAGAGGCTGAGGGGAGCTATGGCTACACCTTC.

CDR3 protein: CASSQTFSSGRTKTQYF. The DNA for the CDR3 is TGTGCCAGCAGCCAAACCTTTTCCTCGGGACGGACGAAGACCCAGTACTTC. V and J are TRBV4-2 and TRBJ2-5, with D perhaps assigned TRBD1 or TRBD2 (5 bases each). V shed 2 bases and J shed 6 bases, with 22 bases lying between them. This CDR3 spans 17 amino acids. Per the germline V gene, CDR1 is LGHNA and CDR2 is YNFKEQ.

V gene TRBV7-2 combines with J gene TRBJ2-1; D is possibly TRBD1 (6 bases). Germline V gene lookup returns CDR1 SGHTA and CDR2 FQGNSA. Trimming took off 5 bases at V and 7 bases at J, with 15 bases between the two ends. The CDR3 extends over 14 amino acids. CDR3 nucleotide sequence: TGTGCCAGCAGCCTCGGGACACCTTTGAATGAGCAGTTCTTC. Its protein product is CASSLGTPLNEQFF.

In the case of this clonotype: Just one base apart from a much larger clone, this may be a read error. The J gene is TRBJ2-7, the V gene TRBV6-1; 7 nucleotides line up with TRBD2. Germline V gives CDR1 MNHNS, CDR2 SASEGT. CDR3 length equals 15 residues. Unmatched junction bases numbered 6, after V lost 4 bases and J lost 0 bases. CDR3 loop: CASSGTSGDSYEQYF. CDR3 sequence (DNA): TGTGCCAGCAGTGGAACCAGCGGGGACTCCTACGAGCAGTACTTC.

This clonotype came up a few times. In DNA form, the CDR3 reads TGTGCCAGCAGCCAAGCGACGGGACCCAAGAGACCCCAGTACTTC. It encodes CASSQATGPKRPQYF. The V and J genes are TRBV3-1 and TRBJ2-5; D may correspond to TRBD1 or TRBD2 (5 bases each). Germline V gene lookup returns CDR1 LGHDT and CDR2 YNNKEL (reference sequence). The germline V and J ends were trimmed by 1 base and 9 bases, with 18 bases remaining between them. This CDR3 has 15 amino acids.

The chain has TRBV7-2 and TRBJ2-7; unclear D gene. The CDR3 sequence is 14 residues long. The ends were cut back, 4 bases at V and 3 bases at J, with 13 bases in the middle. Per the germline V gene, CDR1 is SGHTA and CDR2 is FQGNSA. In DNA form, the CDR3 reads TGTGCCAGCAGCTCACGGACGGATAGCTACGAGCAGTACTTC. Its protein product is CASSSRTDSYEQYF.

This clonotype was counted a few times. J is TRBJ1-4 and V is TRBV20-1; D gene ambiguous. Deletions cut 3 bases from V and 7 bases from J, with 15 bases between. Germline V gene data show CDR1 as DFQATT and CDR2 as SNEGSKA (reference sequence). The CDR3 totals 14 residues. The CDR3 region is CSASDGQASEKLFF. The CDR3 DNA follows: TGCAGTGCTAGCGACGGCCAGGCTAGTGAAAAACTGTTTTTT.

This chain joins TRBV5-1 and TRBJ2-3, with 10 bases fitting TRBD2. V dropped 0 bases and J dropped 2; count of bases not matched to a gene: 12. This CDR3 region has 19 residues. Germline V gene sequence: CDR1 SGHRS, CDR2 YFSETQ. CDR3 coding DNA: TGCGCCAGCAGCTTGGGAAGTATCCCTAGCGGGGGATTCACAGATACGCAGTATTTT. Translating gives CASSLGSIPSGGFTDTQYF.

This clonotype turned up a few times. V gene TRBV4-2 combines with J gene TRBJ1-5, with D possibly TRBD1 on 5 matching bases. The length of the CDR3 is 16 residues. V lost 0 bases to trimming and J lost 4 bases, with 13 bases between them. Germline values: CDR1 LGHNA, CDR2 YNFKEQ. The CDR3 loop is CASSQDLRRVNQPQHF. The CDR3 DNA reads as TGTGCCAGCAGCCAAGATTTACGCAGGGTAAATCAGCCCCAGCATTTT.

V usage is TRBV5-1 and J usage is TRBJ1-4; D is uncertain. Trimming stripped 0 bases from V and 8 bases from J, with 11 bases between. CDR1 and CDR2 from the germline V gene are SGHRS and YFSETQ. This CDR3 is 14 amino acids long. The CDR3 DNA is TGCGCCAGCAGCTTGGTCCCTCTTGGGGAAAAACTGTTTTTT. Its protein is CASSLVPLGEKLFF. Using reference TRBV5-1 and TRBJ1-4 for the parts outside the CDR3, the full variable domain is KAGVTQTPRYLIKTRGQQVTLSCSPISGHRSVSWYQQTPGQGLQFLFEYFSETQRNKGNFPGRFSGRQFSNSRSEMNVSTLELGDSALYLCASSLVPLGEKLFFGSGTQLSVL.

This clonotype was counted a few times. The rearrangement uses TRBV10-3 and TRBJ2-1; D call uncertain. The CDR3 spans 15 residues. V was pared by 6 bases and J by 0 bases, with 12 bases between. Germline V gene data show CDR1 as ENHRY and CDR2 as SYGVKD. The CDR3 coding sequence is TGTGCCATCAGGGCGACTCTAAGCTCCTACAATGAGCAGTTCTTC. Its translation: CAIRATLSSYNEQFF.

The gene calls are TRBV6-5 and TRBJ1-1; D is undetermined. V was shortened by 2 bases and J by 1 base, with 11 bases between the two germline ends. The CDR3 is 15 amino acids. Germline lookup yields CDR1 MNHEY and CDR2 SVGAGI. The CDR3 nucleotides read TGTGCCAGCAGTTACACTCCAGCTTCGAACACTGAAGCTTTCTTT. It yields the protein CASSYTPASNTEAFF.

This sequence joins TRBV20-1 and TRBJ1-1; D may be TRBD1 (6 bases). V was cut by 0 bases and J by 1 base, with 12 bases left in between. The CDR3 has 15 residues. The germline CDR1 and CDR2 sequences are DFQATT and SNEGSKA (reference sequence). This CDR3 reads CSARDGGARNTEAFF. As DNA, the CDR3 is TGCAGTGCTAGAGATGGGGGGGCGCGGAACACTGAAGCTTTCTTT.

In its sample, this clonotype was seen many times. The V gene is TRBV5-1, the J gene TRBJ2-5; D is uncertain. The V gene lost 1 base and the J gene lost 2 bases, with 9 bases spanning the gap. This CDR3 has 14 amino acids. The germline V gene encodes CDR1 SGHRS and CDR2 YFSETQ. The CDR3 bases are TGCGCCAGCAGCTTGTCATGGCTACAAGAGACCCAGTACTTC. Protein: CASSLSWLQETQYF.

Only a few counts were recorded for this clonotype. The chain carries TRBV4-3 and TRBJ2-7, with D perhaps TRBD2 (5 bases). Trimming removed 4 bases from V and 3 bases from J, with 10 bases in between. Germline values: CDR1 LGHNA, CDR2 YSLEER. The CDR3 is made up of 13 amino acids. CDR3 sequence: CASSRSRGYEQYF. CDR3 sequence (DNA): TGCGCCAGCAGCCGCTCACGGGGCTACGAGCAGTACTTC.

The V call is TRBV30, the J call TRBJ2-7; D possibly corresponds to TRBD2 (6 bases). The germline CDR1 and CDR2 sequences are GTSNPN and SVGIG (reference sequence). Trimming stripped 3 bases from V and 4 bases from J, with 16 bases between. The CDR3 length is 14 residues. The CDR3 region is CAWSSGLLLYEQYF. In DNA form, the CDR3 reads TGTGCCTGGAGCTCGGGACTTCTCCTTTACGAGCAGTACTTC. Together with reference TRBV30 and TRBJ2-7, the CDR3 gives the full variable domain: SQTIHQWPATLVQPVGSPLSLECTVEGTSNPNLYWYRQAAGRGLQLLFYSVGIGQISSEVPQNLSASRPQDRQFILSSKKLLLSDSGFYLCAWSSGLLLYEQYFGPGTRLTVT.

This clonotype turned up a few times. The CDR3 protein is CAISDPAGNYEQYF. In DNA, the CDR3 is TGTGCCATCAGTGATCCAGCGGGGAATTACGAGCAGTACTTC. The gene calls are TRBV10-3 and TRBJ2-7; TRBD2 agrees at 7 bases. CDR1 is ENHRY, CDR2 SYGVKD, per germline. The V segment lost 3 bases and the J segment 4 bases; nucleotides outside the gene matches: 6. The CDR3 runs 14 residues.

This clonotype was recorded many times. The V gene is TRBV12-3 or TRBV12-4, the J gene TRBJ2-4; 7 bases agree with TRBD1. The junction had 2 bases not matched to a gene; V was cut back by 3 bases and J by 3 bases. The CDR3 spans 14 residues. The CDR3 coding sequence is TGTGCCAGCAGTTTGGGGACAGACAAAAACATTCAGTACTTC. Its translation is CASSLGTDKNIQYF.